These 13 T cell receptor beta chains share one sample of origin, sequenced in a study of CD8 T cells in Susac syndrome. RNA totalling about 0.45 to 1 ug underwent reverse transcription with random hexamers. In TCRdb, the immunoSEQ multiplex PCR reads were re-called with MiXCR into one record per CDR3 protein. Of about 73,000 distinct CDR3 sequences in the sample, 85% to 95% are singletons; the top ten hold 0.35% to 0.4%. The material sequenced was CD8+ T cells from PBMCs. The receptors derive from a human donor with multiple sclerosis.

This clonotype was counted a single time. Written as DNA, the CDR3 is TGCTCCCCTTCGGCGGCGGAGAACACTGAAGCTTTCTTT. This encodes CSPSAAENTEAFF. The rearrangement joins TRBV29-1 to TRBJ1-1; no clear D. Per the germline V gene, CDR1 is SQVTM and CDR2 is ANQGSEA. This CDR3 is 13 amino acids long.

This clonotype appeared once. The CDR3 bases are TGTGCCAGCAGTCGCGGGACAGGGCTTGATGGGGCCAACGTCCTGACTTTC. This gives the protein CASSRGTGLDGANVLTF. This chain joins TRBV6-1 and TRBJ2-6, with 9 bases matching TRBD1. J lost 3 bases, V lost 5 bases, and 8 bases had no gene match. CDR1 and CDR2 (germline): MNHNS, SASEGT. CDR3 length: 17 residues.

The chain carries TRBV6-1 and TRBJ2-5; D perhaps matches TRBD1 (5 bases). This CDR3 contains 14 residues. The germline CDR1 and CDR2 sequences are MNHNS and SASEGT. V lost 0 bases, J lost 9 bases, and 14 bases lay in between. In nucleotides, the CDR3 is TGTGCCAGCAGTGAAGCTGGGCCCCCCAGGGCCCAGTACTTC. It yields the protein CASSEAGPPRAQYF.

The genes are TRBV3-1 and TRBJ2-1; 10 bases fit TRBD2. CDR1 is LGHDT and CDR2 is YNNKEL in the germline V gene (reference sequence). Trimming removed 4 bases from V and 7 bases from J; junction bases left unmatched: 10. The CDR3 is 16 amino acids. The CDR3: CASSRAASGRSNEQFF. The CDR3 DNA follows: TGTGCCAGCAGCCGCGCCGCTAGCGGGAGATCGAATGAGCAGTTCTTC.

The DNA for the CDR3 is TGTGCCAGCAGCTTCAGAGAAGCTTTCTTT. This gives the protein CASSFREAFF. The rearrangement links TRBV7-9 to TRBJ1-1; D gene ambiguous. V was pared by 3 bases and J by 8 bases, with 4 bases between. This CDR3 is built from 10 residues. Germline V gene lookup returns CDR1 SEHNR and CDR2 FQNEAQ (reference sequence).

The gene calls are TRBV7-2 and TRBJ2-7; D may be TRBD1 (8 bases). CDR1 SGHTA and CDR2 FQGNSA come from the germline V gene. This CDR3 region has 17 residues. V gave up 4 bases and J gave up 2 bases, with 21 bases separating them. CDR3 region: CASSWDGTGGGPYEQYF. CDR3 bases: TGTGCCAGCAGCTGGGACGGTACAGGGGGGGGACCCTACGAGCAGTACTTC.

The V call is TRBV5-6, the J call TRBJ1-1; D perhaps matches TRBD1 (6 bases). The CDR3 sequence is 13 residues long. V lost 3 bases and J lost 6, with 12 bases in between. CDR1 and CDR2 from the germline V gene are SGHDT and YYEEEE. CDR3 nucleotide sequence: TGTGCCAGCAGCTGGGGTTCAGGGGCTGAAGCTTTCTTT. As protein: CASSWGSGAEAFF.

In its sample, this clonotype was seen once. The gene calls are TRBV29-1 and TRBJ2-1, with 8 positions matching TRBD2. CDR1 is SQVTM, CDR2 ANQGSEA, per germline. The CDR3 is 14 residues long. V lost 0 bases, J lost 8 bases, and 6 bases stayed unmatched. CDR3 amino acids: CSVEDSSGGYEQFF. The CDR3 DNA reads TGCAGCGTTGAAGATTCCAGCGGGGGCTATGAGCAGTTCTTC.

For the CDR3, the DNA is TGCAGTGCGCTCCCCGACAGGTCCTACGAGCAGTACTTC. Its protein product is CSALPDRSYEQYF. The gene calls are TRBV20-1 and TRBJ2-7; D perhaps matches TRBD1 (6 bases). V lost 6 bases to trimming and J lost 1 base, with 13 bases between them. CDR1 is DFQATT, CDR2 SNEGSKA, per germline (reference sequence). CDR3 length: 13 amino acids.

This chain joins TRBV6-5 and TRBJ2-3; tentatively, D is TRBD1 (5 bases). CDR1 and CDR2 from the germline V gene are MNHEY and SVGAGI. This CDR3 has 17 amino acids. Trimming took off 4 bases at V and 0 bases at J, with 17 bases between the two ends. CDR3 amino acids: CASSFPQTGYSTDTQYF. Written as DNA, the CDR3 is TGTGCCAGCAGTTTCCCTCAAACAGGTTATAGCACAGATACGCAGTATTTT.

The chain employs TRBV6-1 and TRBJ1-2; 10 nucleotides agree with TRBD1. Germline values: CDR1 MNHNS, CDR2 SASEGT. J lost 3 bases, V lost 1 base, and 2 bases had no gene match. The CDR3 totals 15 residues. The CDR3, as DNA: TGTGCCAGCAGTGAAGGGGACAGGGGCGACTATGGCTACACCTTC. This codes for CASSEGDRGDYGYTF.

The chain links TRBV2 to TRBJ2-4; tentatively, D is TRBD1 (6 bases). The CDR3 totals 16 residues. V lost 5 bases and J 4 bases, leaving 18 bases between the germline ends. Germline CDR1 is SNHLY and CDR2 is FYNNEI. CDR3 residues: CASSIESRTVKNIQYF. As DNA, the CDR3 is TGTGCCAGCAGTATTGAGTCAAGGACAGTGAAAAACATTCAGTACTTC.

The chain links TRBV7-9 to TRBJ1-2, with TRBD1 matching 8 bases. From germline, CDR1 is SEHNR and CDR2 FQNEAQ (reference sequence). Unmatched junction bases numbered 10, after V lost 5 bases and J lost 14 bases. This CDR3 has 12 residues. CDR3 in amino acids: CASSNWTGWYTF. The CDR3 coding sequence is TGTGCCAGCAGCAATTGGACAGGGTGGTATACCTTC.